This TCR beta chain is from a study of blood T cell repertoires in COVID-19. Overall study: Acute and convalescent COVID-19 samples came from the United States, Italy and Spain.

The authors' processing: From reference gene primer amplification, estimates of nucleated cell counts were derived. Clones were sequenced by immunoSEQ multiplex PCR, and TCRdb holds only the in-frame ones, with some missing. V, J and clone size reflect that table, while D and trimming were determined from the DNA. This sample carries 52,000 or so clones, over 90% of them seen once, and the ten largest clones take more than 8%. The sequence derives from a woman older than 75 with acute or convalescent COVID-19. The material sequenced was peripheral blood.

The CDR3 protein is CAWSVQTGFNSPLHF. In DNA form, the CDR3 reads TGTGCCTGGAGTGTACAAACAGGATTCAATTCACCCCTCCACTTT. This sequence joins TRBV30 and TRBJ1-6, with D perhaps matching TRBD1 (5 bases). In germline, CDR1 is GTSNPN, CDR2 SVGIG (reference sequence). With 0 bases removed from V and 7 bases from J, the gap between germline ends came to 13 bases. The CDR3 consists of 15 residues.